The 10 T cell receptor beta chains below all came from one sample that was sequenced in a study of early T cells in non-severe SARS-CoV-2 infection (dated by TCRdb to about 2021). To prepare the library, 5' RACE was applied. Instrument on record: NextSeq 500. The public reads were run again by TCRdb, first through fastp at Q25 and then through MiXCR, and only productive beta chains were kept. CDR3 protein sequences are deduplicated, and each keeps its most common genes and DNA. Counted in this sample were around 60,000 distinct CDR3 sequences; more than 9.5% of them appeared once. 9.5% to 10% of the sample comes from the top ten. The specimen sequenced was whole blood. These receptors originate from an adult who was a healthcare worker with PCR-confirmed SARS-CoV-2 infection or an uninfected control (not recorded which).

Many counts were recorded for this clonotype. This chain joins TRBV10-3 and TRBJ1-1; D perhaps matches TRBD1 (5 bases). The V and J ends lost 2 bases and 1 base respectively, with 8 bases between them. Germline lookup yields CDR1 ENHRY and CDR2 SYGVKD. This CDR3 contains 14 residues. The CDR3 DNA is TGTGCCATCAGTGAGCAGGGTTCGAACACTGAAGCTTTCTTT. It encodes CAISEQGSNTEAFF.

V and J are TRBV7-9 and TRBJ2-7, with 7 nucleotides matching TRBD1. Germline-derived CDR1 and CDR2 are SEHNR and FQNEAQ (reference sequence). The junction had 5 bases not matched to a gene; V was cut back by 5 bases and J by 4 bases. The CDR3 consists of 13 residues. DNA for the CDR3: TGTGCCAGCAGCCACAGGGGTTCGTACGAGCAGTACTTC. This sequence encodes CASSHRGSYEQYF.

The chain's CDR3 is CASSPRTSGDEQYF. The CDR3 bases are TGTGCCAGCAGCCCCCGGACTAGCGGGGACGAGCAGTACTTC. The V call is TRBV9, the J call TRBJ2-7, with 12 bases matching TRBD2. After removal of 4 bases from V and 5 bases from J, the junction contained 4 bases not matched to a gene. Germline V gene sequence: CDR1 SGDLS, CDR2 YYNGEE. The CDR3 extends over 14 amino acids.

The V and J genes are TRBV11-3 and TRBJ2-1; D gene unclear. Germline V gene lookup returns CDR1 SGHNT and CDR2 YENEEA. Deletions cut 0 bases from V and 16 bases from J, with 7 bases between. The CDR3 sequence is 10 residues long. The CDR3 here is CASSLDPGFF. In nucleotides, the CDR3 is TGTGCCAGCAGCTTAGATCCTGGTTTCTTC.

This sequence joins TRBV11-2 and TRBJ2-7; the match to TRBD1 covers 10 bases. The CDR3 has 15 amino acids. The V and J ends lost 7 bases and 3 bases, in that order; junction bases with no gene match: 9. CDR1 is SGHAT and CDR2 is FQNNGV in the germline V gene. The CDR3 reads CASTGGGQGIYEQYF. For the CDR3, the DNA is TGTGCCAGCACTGGTGGGGGACAGGGGATCTACGAGCAGTACTTC.

This clonotype was found many times. The chain uses TRBV14 and TRBJ2-7, with a possible D match to TRBD2 (6 bases). The CDR3 totals 13 residues. Germline-derived CDR1 and CDR2 are SGHDN and FVKESK. Trimming removed 1 base at V and 3 bases at J, with 7 bases between. The CDR3 here is CASSQVRGYEQYF. DNA for the CDR3: TGTGCCAGCAGCCAAGTGCGGGGCTACGAGCAGTACTTC.

This clonotype was seen a few times. The rearrangement uses TRBV7-3 and TRBJ2-7; D gene unclear. The V gene lost 0 bases and the J gene lost 6 bases, with 9 bases spanning the gap. This CDR3 contains 13 residues. Germline CDR1 reads SGHTA; CDR2 reads FQGTGA. The DNA for the CDR3 is TGTGCCAGCAGCTTAACCTTAGCTGCCGAGCAGTACTTC. The encoded protein is CASSLTLAAEQYF. The full variable domain, completed using reference TRBV7-3 and TRBJ2-7, is GAGVSQTPSNKVTEKGKYVELRCDPISGHTALYWYRQSLGQGPEFLIYFQGTGAADDSGLPNDRFFAVRPEGSVSTLKIQRTERGDSAVYLCASSLTLAAEQYFGPGTRLTVT.

The table lists this clonotype with a few counts. The CDR3 coding sequence is TGCAGTGCTAGAGCAGGGGCGTTCTATGGCTACACCTTC. Translated: CSARAGAFYGYTF. This chain joins TRBV20-1 and TRBJ1-2; the D gene is possibly TRBD1 (6 bases). Germline-derived CDR1 and CDR2 are DFQATT and SNEGSKA (reference sequence). The CDR3 is 13 residues long. Trimming shortened V by 1 base and J by 4 bases, and 10 bases separated the two germline ends.

The rearrangement joins TRBV28 to TRBJ2-7, with 8 bases that match TRBD1. Germline V gene lookup returns CDR1 MDHEN and CDR2 SYDVKM. V shed 10 bases and J 3 bases; nucleotides not matched to a gene: 11. The CDR3 has 14 amino acids. CDR3 sequence: CATRRGQVGYEQYF. The CDR3 bases are TGTGCCACCCGAAGGGGACAGGTGGGCTACGAGCAGTACTTC.

This clonotype appeared a few times. The J gene is TRBJ2-5, the V gene TRBV12-3 or TRBV12-4; the D gene is possibly TRBD2 (7 bases). This CDR3 has 15 residues. With 5 bases removed from V and 5 bases from J, the gap between germline ends came to 18 bases. CDR3 protein: CASSVRGGAEETQYF. The CDR3 region has the DNA TGTGCCAGCAGTGTCCGTGGGGGGGCCGAGGAGACCCAGTACTTC.